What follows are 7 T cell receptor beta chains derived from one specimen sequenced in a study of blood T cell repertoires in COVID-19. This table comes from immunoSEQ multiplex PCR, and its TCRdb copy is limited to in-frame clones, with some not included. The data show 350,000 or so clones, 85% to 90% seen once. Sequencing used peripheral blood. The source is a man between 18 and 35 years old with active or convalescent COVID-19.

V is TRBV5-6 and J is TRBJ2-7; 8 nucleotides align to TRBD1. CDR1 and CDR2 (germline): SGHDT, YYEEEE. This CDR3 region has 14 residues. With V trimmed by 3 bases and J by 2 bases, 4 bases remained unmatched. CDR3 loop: CASSSTGVTYEQYF. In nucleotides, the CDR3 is TGTGCCAGCAGCTCGACAGGGGTTACCTACGAGCAGTACTTC.

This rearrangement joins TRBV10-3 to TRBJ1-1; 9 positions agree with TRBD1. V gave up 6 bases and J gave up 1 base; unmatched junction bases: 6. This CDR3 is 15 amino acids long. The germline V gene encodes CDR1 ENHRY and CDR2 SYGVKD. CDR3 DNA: TGTGCCATCAGAGACCGGGACAGGGAGAACACTGAAGCTTTCTTT. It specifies CAIRDRDRENTEAFF.

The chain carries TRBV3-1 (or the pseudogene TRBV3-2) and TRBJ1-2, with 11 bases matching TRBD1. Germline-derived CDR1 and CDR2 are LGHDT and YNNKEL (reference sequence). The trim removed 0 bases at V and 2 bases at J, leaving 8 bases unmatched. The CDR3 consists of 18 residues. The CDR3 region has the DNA TGTGCCAGCAGCCAAGAGGAGGACAGGGGGCTTAGCAACTATGGCTACACCTTC. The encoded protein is CASSQEEDRGLSNYGYTF.

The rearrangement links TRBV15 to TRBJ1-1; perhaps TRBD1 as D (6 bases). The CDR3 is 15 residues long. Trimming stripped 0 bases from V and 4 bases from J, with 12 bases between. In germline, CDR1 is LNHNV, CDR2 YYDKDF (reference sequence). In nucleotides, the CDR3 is TGTGCCACCAGCAGAGAAGCCCAGGGGCCCACTGAAGCTTTCTTT. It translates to CATSREAQGPTEAFF.

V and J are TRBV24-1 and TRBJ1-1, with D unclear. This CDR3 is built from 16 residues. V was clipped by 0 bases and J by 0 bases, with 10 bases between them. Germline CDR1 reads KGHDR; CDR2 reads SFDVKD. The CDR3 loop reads CATSDLLSGLNTEAFF. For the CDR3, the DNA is TGTGCCACCAGTGATTTGCTTTCGGGGTTGAACACTGAAGCTTTCTTT.

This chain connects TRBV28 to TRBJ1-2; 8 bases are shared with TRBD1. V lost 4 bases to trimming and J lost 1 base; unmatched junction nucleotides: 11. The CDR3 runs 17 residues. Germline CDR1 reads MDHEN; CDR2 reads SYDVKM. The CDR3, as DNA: TGTGCCAGCAGTTCTATACTGGGGACAGGAGGTAACTATGGCTACACCTTC. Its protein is CASSSILGTGGNYGYTF.

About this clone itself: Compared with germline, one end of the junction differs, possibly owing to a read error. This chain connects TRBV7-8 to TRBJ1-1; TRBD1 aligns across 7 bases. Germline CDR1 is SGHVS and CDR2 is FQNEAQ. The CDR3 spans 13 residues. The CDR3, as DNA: TGTGCCAGCAGCCTACCCGGGACAGTGATCTCCCTTTTT. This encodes CASSLPGTVISLF. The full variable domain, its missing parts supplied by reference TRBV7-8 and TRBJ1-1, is GAGVSQSPRYKVAKRGQDVALRCDPISGHVSLFWYQQALGQGPEFLTYFQNEAQLDKSGLPSDRFFAERPEGSVSTLKIQRTQQEDSAVYLCASSLPGTVISLFGQGTRLTVV.